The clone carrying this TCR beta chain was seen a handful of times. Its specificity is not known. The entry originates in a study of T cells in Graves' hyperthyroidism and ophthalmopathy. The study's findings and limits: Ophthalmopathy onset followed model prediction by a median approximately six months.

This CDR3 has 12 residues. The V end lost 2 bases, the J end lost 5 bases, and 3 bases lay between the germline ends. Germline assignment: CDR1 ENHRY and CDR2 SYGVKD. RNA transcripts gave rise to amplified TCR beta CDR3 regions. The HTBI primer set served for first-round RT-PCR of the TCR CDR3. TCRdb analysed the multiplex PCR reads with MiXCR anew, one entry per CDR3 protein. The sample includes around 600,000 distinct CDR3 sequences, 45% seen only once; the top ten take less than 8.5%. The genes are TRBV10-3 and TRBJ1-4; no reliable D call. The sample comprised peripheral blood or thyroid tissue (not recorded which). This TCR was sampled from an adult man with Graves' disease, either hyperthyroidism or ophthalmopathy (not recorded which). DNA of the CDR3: TGTGCCATCAGTGAGCAGAATGAAAAACTGTTTTTT. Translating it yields CAISEQNEKLFF.